The rows below give T cell receptor beta chains drawn from one sample of a study of T cells after posttransplantation cyclophosphamide. Clones were read by immunoSEQ multiplex PCR, and TCRdb kept only the in-frame ones, dropping some. This table holds a few thousand clones, around 63% found once. The specimen was PBMCs, collected after allogeneic stem cell transplant with posttransplant cyclophosphamide. Receptors were obtained from a male patient aged 60-69 years who received an allogeneic stem cell transplant from a related donor and was CMV-positive. The graft donor may account for some of the T cells. CDR3s leave out the opening cysteine and the closing phenylalanine or tryptophan.

TRBJ2-3 TRBV7-2 ASSPSAGRTDTQY
TRBJ2-3 TRBV5-5 ASSLEQLGDTSTDTQY
TRBJ2-1 TRBV5-4 ASSQQGLADNEQF
TRBJ1-1 TRBV4-3 ASSQTRGVAF
TRBJ2-6 TRBV4-1 ASSQGPSPGTGANVLT
TRBJ2-1 TRBV14 ASSYAGQGAVNEQF
TRBJ2-5 TRBV4-2 ASTSDRGNLKETQY
TRBJ2-7 TRBV10-3 AISVVGSYEQY
TRBJ2-1 TRBV5-1 ASSSQGKTGSSYNEQF
TRBJ2-7 TRBV7-9 ASNSRTSYEQY
TRBJ2-7 TRBV14 ASSQVTIHNPYEQY
. TRBV10-3 AIRGVNYEQY
TRBJ1-1 TRBV30 AGHPGDNTEAF
TRBJ2-1 TRBV18 ASSPRTSFLGYEQF
TRBJ2-1 TRBV7-9 ASSHTGEQF
TRBJ1-1 TRBV7-9 ASGERRVGTEAF
TRBJ1-5 TRBV30 AWRATGNYQPQH
TRBJ2-7 TRBV10-1 ASSESYYEQY
TRBJ1-4 TRBV5-4 ASSLKSGGVEKLF
TRBJ2-1 TRBV2 ASRTGFSGRALF
. TRBV15 ATSRESGTTYEQY
TRBJ2-5 TRBV15 AAGRGETQY
TRBJ2-7 TRBV4-1 ASSQVGVREQY
TRBJ2-3 TRBV6-6 ASSYSSGTTQY
TRBJ2-7 TRBV7-9 ASSLGGDTYEQY
TRBJ1-2 TRBV18 ASSPDGTGSYGYT
TRBJ2-3 TRBV11-3 ASSLGAAGGTDTQY
TRBJ2-2 TRBV6-1 ASSEKGRVGELF
TRBJ2-7 TRBV5-6 ASSNYLSYEQY
TRBJ2-3 TRBV7-9 ASSLGPSADTQY
TRBJ1-1 TRBV5-4 ASSLWLVNTEAF
TRBJ1-2 TRBV5-4 ASTSVAGHGYT
TRBJ1-4 TRBV5-5 ASSLGSGVAEKLF
TRBJ2-3 TRBV7-2 ASSFTPPDTQY
TRBJ2-3 TRBV5-1 ASTRGGSTDTQY
TRBJ2-5 TRBV6-1 ASSHSGRALETQY
TRBJ2-7 TRBV5-6 ASSLGGGEGEQY
TRBJ2-5 TRBV15 ATSRDPYREETQY
TRBJ1-4 TRBV6-4 ATPIITPGWVNEKLF
TRBJ2-7 TRBV28 ASTPLRDGNYEQY